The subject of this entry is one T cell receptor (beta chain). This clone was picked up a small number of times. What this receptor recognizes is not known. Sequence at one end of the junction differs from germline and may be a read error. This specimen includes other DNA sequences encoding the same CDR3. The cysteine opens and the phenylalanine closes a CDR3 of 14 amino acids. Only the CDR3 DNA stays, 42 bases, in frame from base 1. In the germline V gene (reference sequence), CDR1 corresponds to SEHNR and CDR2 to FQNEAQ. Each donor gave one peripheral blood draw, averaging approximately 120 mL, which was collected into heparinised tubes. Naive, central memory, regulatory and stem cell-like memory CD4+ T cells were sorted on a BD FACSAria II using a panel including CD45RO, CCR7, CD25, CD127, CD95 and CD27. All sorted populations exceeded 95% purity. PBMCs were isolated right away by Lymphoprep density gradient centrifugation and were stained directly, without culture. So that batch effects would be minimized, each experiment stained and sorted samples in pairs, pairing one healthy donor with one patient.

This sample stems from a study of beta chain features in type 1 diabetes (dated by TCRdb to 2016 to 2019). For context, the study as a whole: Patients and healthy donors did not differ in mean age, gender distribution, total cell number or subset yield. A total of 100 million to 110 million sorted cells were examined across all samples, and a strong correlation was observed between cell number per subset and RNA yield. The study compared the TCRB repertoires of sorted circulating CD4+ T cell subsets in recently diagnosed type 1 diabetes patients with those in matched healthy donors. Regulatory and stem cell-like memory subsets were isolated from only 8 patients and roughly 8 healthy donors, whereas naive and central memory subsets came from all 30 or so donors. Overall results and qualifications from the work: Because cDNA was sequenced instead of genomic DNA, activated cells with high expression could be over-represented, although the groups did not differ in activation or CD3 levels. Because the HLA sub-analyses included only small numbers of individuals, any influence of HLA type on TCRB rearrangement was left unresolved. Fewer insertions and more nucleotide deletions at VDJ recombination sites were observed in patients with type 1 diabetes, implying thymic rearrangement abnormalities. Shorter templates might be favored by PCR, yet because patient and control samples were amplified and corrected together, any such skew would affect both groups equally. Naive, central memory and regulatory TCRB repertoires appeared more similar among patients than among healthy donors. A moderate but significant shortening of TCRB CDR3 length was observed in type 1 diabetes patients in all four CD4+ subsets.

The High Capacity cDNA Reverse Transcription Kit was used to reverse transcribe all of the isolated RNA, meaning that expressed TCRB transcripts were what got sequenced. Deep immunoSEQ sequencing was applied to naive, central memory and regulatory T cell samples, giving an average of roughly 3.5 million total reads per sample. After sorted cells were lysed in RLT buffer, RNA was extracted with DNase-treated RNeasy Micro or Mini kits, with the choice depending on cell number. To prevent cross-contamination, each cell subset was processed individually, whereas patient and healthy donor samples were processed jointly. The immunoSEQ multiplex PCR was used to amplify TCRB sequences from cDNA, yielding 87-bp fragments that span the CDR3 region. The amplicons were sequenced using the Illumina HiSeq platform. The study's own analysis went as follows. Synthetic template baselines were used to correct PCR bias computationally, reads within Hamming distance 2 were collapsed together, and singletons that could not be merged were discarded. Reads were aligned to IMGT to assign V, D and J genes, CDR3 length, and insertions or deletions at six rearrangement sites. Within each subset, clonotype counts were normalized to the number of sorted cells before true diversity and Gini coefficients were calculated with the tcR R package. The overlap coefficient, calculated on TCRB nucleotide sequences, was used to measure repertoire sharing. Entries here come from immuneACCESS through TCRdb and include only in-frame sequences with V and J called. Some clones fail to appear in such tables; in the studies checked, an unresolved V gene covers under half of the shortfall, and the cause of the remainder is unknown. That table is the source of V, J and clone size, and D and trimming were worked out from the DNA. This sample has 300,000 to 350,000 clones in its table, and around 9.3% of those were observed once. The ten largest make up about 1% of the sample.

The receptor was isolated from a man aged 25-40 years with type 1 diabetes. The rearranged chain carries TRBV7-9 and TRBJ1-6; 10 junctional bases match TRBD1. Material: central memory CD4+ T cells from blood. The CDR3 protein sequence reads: CASSLGTGDSPLHF. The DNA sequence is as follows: TGCGCCAGCAGCCTTGGGACAGGGGATTCACCCCTCCACTTT.